This is a list of T cell receptor beta chains from one sample in a study of OX40 agonist ivuxolimab in advanced cancers. Data came from immunoSEQ multiplex PCR; TCRdb stores just in-frame clones and leaves some out. Altogether about 61,000 clones are present, less than 90% being singletons, with the ten largest covering roughly 3.4%. Specimen: CD4+ or CD8+ T cells sorted from blood, collected in a trial of the OX40 agonist ivuxolimab. Receptors originate from an adult with an advanced solid tumor such as melanoma, head and neck, liver or kidney cancer. The CDR3 runs from the conserved cysteine through the conserved F or W. The order of the fields is clone size, V gene, CDR3 protein. A row's size may be missing; if present it is once, few, many or a size class.

>NA|TRBV18
CASSQGQETQYF
>once|TRBV10-3
CAISGPGQGNDNSPLHF
>NA|TRBV9
CASSSRTSGGNEQFF
>once|TRBV5-1
CASSSPARPTDTQYF
>NA|TRBV5-1
CASSSTDPRNEQYF
>once|TRBV9
CASSVDPGQGATEAFF
>few|TRBV6-1
CASGASGNTIYF
>NA|TRBV6-6
CASSSTGNWGEQYF
>NA|TRBV6-5
CASSYFGQGVYEQYF
>NA|TRBV11-1
CASSLGQWTDQETQYF
>NA|TRBV5-1
CASNGGEVTDTQYF
>NA|TRBV6-5
CASREQGGAFF
>few|TRBV7-2
CASSPRGSDRAAYGYTF
>NA|TRBV7-9
CASSLGALGGPADTQYF
>NA|TRBV5-1
CASSQFNQETQYF
>once|TRBV10-3
CAISVGAYGYTF
>NA|TRBV29-1
CSSRSSGNTIYF
>once|TRBV4-3
CASSQGPAGIYSNQPQHF
>NA|TRBV9
CASSPPTGMNTEAFF
>NA|TRBV30
CAWSGTGNYGYTF
>NA|TRBV7-9
CASSLNYPPLEFF
>NA|TRBV19
CASSIVGGADQPQHF
>NA|TRBV5-5
CASSLPATGELFF
>NA|TRBV9
CASSGGQRETQYF
>NA|TRBV7-9
CASSSQTDRHSYEQYF
>NA|TRBV9
CASSVSSTTNYGYTF
>NA|TRBV11-2
CASSPQGTTNEKLFF
>NA|TRBV28
CASSLTDYGYTF
>NA|TRBV10-1
CASSETSGGARAQYF
>once|TRBV18
CASSPPQGEGSNQPQHF